This TCR beta chain was captured in a study of blood T cell repertoires in COVID-19. Background on the study: Collection of acute and convalescent COVID-19 samples took place in the United States, Italy and Spain.

This clone has only one observation. Sequencing used immunoSEQ multiplex PCR; TCRdb keeps in-frame clones, though not all of them. The sample includes around 100,000 clones, around 84% of them seen just once. What was sequenced was peripheral blood. The clonotype was recovered from a woman between 35 and 50 years old with acute or convalescent COVID-19.

CDR3 region: CAWRGRGAFF. CDR3 DNA: TGTGCCTGGAGAGGGAGAGGGGCTTTCTTT. The chain combines TRBV30 with TRBJ1-1; no reliable D call. CDR1 and CDR2 (germline): GTSNPN, SVGIG (reference sequence). The ends were cut back, 3 bases at V and 11 bases at J, with 10 bases in the middle. CDR3 size: 10 residues.